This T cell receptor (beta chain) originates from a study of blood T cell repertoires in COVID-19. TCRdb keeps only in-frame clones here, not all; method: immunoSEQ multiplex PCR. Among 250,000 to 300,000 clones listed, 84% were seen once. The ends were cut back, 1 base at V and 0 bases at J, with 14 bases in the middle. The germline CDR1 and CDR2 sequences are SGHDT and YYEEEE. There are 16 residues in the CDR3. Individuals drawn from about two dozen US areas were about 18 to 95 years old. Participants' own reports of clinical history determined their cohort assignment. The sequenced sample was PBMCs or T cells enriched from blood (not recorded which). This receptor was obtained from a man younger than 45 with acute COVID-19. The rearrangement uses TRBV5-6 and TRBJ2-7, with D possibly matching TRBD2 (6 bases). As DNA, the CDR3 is TGTGCCAGCAGCTTGTCCGGGGGATTTGTCTCCTACGAGCAGTACGTC. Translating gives CASSLSGGFVSYEQYV.